This TCR beta chain was identified in a study of long-term antiretroviral therapy in people with HIV. Regarding the study as a whole: Missing from the dataset were any data on ART adherence, viral resistance or therapy changes. Narrower CDR3 length ranges marked HIV repertoires relative to controls.

The immunoSEQ assay was v3.0, run at survey level. The repertoire was sequenced with immunoSEQ multiplex PCR; TCRdb's copy has only in-frame clones and lacks some. The table records 20,000 or so clones, around 80% of them present only once. Details on this clone: Its antigen is unidentified.

Germline values: CDR1 SGHTA, CDR2 FQGNSA. The CDR3 is 13 residues long. The V end lost 1 base, the J end lost 8 bases, and 10 bases lay between the germline ends. V and J are TRBV7-2 and TRBJ2-3; D unresolved. This clonotype was obtained from a woman aged 18-29 years with HIV. Sequenced material: unsorted PBMCs, taken 0.6 years after starting antiretroviral therapy. CDR3 bases: TGTGCCAGCAGCTTAGGAGAAGGGCGTACGCAGTATTTT. This sequence encodes CASSLGEGRTQYF.